In this sample, the clone carrying this TCR beta chain turned up once. The assay was immunoSEQ multiplex PCR, and TCRdb's table has in-frame clones only and misses some. This table holds about 8,000 clones, 80% found once. This CDR3 region has 18 residues. This sample stems from a study of T cells after somatic rescue of genetic block. The chain links TRBV21-1 to TRBJ2-3; the D segment call TRBD2 is taken from the table without a DNA check. TRBV21-1 is noted as a pseudogene. This TCR was recovered from a boy younger than 18. The sample consisted of peripheral blood mononuclear cells (PBMCs). The CDR3 sequence is CASSNETSSEGVTDTQYF. The DNA of the CDR3 is TGTGCCAGCAGCAATGAGACTAGCTCCGAGGGCGTCACAGATACGCAGTATTTT.